The clone carrying this T cell receptor (beta chain) has just one count. What it recognizes is unknown. The junction departs from the called germline gene at one end, perhaps through a read error. In the same sample, other DNA sequences code for this CDR3. Assay used: immunoSEQ multiplex PCR; TCRdb lists only in-frame clones, some missing. The table lists 11,000 to 15,000 clones, over 65% of them singletons. Germline V gene lookup returns CDR1 SGHVS and CDR2 FQNEAQ. The CDR3 is 16 amino acids. Ahead of sequencing, the ViraFEST assay grew antigen-specific CD4+ T cells using viral peptide pools. With more than nine days of culture completed, CD4+ T cells were isolated. The individual was infected with SARS-CoV-2 between March and December 2020, as confirmed by PCR. The cohort was immunized with two doses of either the BNT162b2 or mRNA-1273 vaccine. This record belongs to a study of vaccination effects on CD4 cells after COVID-19. Study-wide results and limits: The study found marked clonal contraction of infection- and vaccine-induced clones late after vaccination.

The clonotype comes from a human donor who had a prior SARS-CoV-2 infection. The chain recombines TRBV7-8 with TRBJ2-2; possibly TRBD2 for D (5 bases). The input for sequencing was CD4+ T cells from PBMCs cultured with HCoV-NL63 spike peptides, taken after COVID-19 vaccination. The CDR3 region is CASSLTRKYSGRELFF. The CDR3 region has the DNA TGTGCCAGTAGCTTAACGAGAAAATACAGCGGTCGGGAGCTGTTTTTT.